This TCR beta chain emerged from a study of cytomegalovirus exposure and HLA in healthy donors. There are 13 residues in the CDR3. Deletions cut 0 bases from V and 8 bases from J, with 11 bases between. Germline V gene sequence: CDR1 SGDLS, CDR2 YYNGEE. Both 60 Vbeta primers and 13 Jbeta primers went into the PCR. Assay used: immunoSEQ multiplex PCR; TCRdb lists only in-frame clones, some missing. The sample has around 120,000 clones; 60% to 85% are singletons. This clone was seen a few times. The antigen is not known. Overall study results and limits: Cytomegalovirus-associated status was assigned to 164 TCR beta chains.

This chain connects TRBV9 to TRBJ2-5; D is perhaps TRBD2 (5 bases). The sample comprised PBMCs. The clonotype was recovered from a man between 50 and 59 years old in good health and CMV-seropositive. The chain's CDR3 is CASSVGSTGTQYF. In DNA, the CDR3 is TGTGCCAGCAGCGTAGGATCCACGGGAACCCAGTACTTC.